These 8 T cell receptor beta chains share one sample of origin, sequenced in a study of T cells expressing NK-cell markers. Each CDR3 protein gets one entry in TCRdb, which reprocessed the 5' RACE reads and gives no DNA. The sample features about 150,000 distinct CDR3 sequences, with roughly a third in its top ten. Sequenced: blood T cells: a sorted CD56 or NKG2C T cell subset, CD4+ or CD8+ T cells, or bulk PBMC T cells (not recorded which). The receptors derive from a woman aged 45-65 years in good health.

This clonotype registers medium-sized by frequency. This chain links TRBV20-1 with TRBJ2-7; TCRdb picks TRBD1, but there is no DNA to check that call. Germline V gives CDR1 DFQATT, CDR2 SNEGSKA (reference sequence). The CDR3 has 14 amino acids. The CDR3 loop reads CSARGPLNDYEQYF.

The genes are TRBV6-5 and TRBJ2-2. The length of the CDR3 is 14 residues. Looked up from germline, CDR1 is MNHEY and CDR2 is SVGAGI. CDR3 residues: CASSEHVNTGELFF.

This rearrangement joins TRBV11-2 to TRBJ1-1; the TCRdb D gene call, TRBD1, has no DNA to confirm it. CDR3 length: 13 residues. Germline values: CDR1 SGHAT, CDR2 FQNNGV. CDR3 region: CASSRLRDAEAFF.

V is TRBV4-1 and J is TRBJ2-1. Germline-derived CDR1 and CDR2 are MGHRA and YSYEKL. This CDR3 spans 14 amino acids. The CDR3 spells CASSHRQNYNEQFF.

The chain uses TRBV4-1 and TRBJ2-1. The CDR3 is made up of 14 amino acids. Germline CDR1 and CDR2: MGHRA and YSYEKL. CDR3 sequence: CASSQDQIGNEQFF.

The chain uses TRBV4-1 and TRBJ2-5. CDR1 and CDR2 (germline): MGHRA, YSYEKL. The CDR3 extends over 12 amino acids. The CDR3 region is CASSQGFETQYF.

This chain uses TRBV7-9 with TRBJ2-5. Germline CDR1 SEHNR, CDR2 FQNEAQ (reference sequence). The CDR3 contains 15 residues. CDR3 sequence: CASSLILGNRETQYF.

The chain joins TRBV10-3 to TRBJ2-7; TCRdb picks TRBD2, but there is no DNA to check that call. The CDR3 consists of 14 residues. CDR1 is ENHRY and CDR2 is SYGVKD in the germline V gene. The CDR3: CAISPQGGLGEQYF.